This T cell receptor beta chain was found in a study of PD-1 blockade in classical Hodgkin lymphoma. Study results and caveats: According to reports, newly diagnosed patients had lower baseline TCR diversity than healthy donors, and relapsed/refractory patients had lower baseline TCR diversity still. Nivolumab initiation under 1 year post-ASCT meant exclusion.

Assay: immunoSEQ multiplex PCR; the TCRdb copy retains only in-frame clones and omits some. Of 21,000 or so clones listed, around three quarters are singletons. Brentuximab vedotin exposure varied among the patients, all of whom had relapsed after autologous stem cell transplantation. Germline CDR1 is MGHDK and CDR2 is SYGVNS. CDR3 length: 17 residues. The J segment lost 2 bases and the V segment lost 3 bases, leaving 8 bases of the junction unmatched. This clone was counted a single time. Its antigen is as yet unknown. The origin of this receptor is a human donor with classical Hodgkin lymphoma. The source material was peripheral blood mononuclear cells (PBMCs), sampled before the second cycle of nivolumab. V and J are TRBV25-1 and TRBJ2-5; the match to TRBD1 covers 11 bases. CDR3 bases: TGTGCCAGCAGTGACCCCGGGGGGGACAGGGGGCAAGAGACCCAGTACTTC. Amino acid sequence: CASSDPGGDRGQETQYF.